These 5 T cell receptor beta chains were all obtained from the same sample, sequenced in a study of T cells in Graves' hyperthyroidism and ophthalmopathy. Researchers amplified the TCR beta CDR3 regions from RNA transcripts. The HTBI primer set was used in a first-round RT-PCR of the TCR CDR3. Each CDR3 protein is one row after TCRdb ran MiXCR on the multiplex PCR reads. Among more than 500,000 distinct CDR3 sequences listed, approximately 14% were seen once. Sequenced: blood. These receptors were collected from a woman in her thirties or forties with Graves' ophthalmopathy.

Ten or more counts support this clonotype. The chain recombines TRBV11-1 with TRBJ1-1, with D unclear. This CDR3 has 13 amino acids. V lost 7 bases and J lost 9, with 18 bases in between. Germline CDR1 is SGHAT and CDR2 is FQDESV (reference sequence). This chain's CDR3 is CASTSQRLGQAFF. CDR3 nucleotides: TGTGCCAGCACTAGTCAAAGGCTGGGCCAAGCTTTCTTT.

V and J are TRBV6-5 and TRBJ2-3, with TRBD2 identical over 12 bases. The germline gives CDR1 MNHEY, CDR2 SVGAGI. J lost 5 bases, V lost 2 bases, and 2 bases had no gene match. The CDR3 spans 15 residues. The CDR3 loop is CASSYLAGGGDTQYF. CDR3 nucleotide sequence: TGTGCCAGCAGTTACCTAGCGGGAGGGGGAGATACGCAGTATTTT.

This chain uses TRBV5-5 with TRBJ1-5; D gene uncertain. Germline-derived CDR1 and CDR2 are SGHKS and YYEKEE (reference sequence). Trimming removed 0 bases at V and 0 bases at J, with 7 bases between. This CDR3 spans 15 amino acids. As DNA, the CDR3 is TGTGCCAGCAGCTTGGTAGGGTATAGCAATCAGCCCCAGCATTTT. As protein: CASSLVGYSNQPQHF.

At least ten counts were recorded for this clonotype. CDR3 nucleotides: TGTGCCAGTAGTATGGGGACAGGGTACGGTTCCGGGGAGCTGTTTTTT. This sequence encodes CASSMGTGYGSGELFF. This sequence joins TRBV19 and TRBJ2-2; 9 bases are a match to TRBD1. In germline, CDR1 is LNHDA, CDR2 SQIVND (reference sequence). The CDR3 covers 16 residues. J gave up 6 bases and V 3 bases, and 8 bases lay outside the gene matches.

This clonotype was seen repeatedly, ten times or more. The J gene is TRBJ1-1, the V gene TRBV9, with D perhaps TRBD1 (6 bases). In germline, CDR1 is SGDLS, CDR2 YYNGEE. V lost 0 bases and J lost 1, with 13 bases in between. The CDR3 runs 16 residues. The CDR3 nucleotides are TGTGCCAGCAGCGTAGAAGATGGGGGGCGGAACACTGAAGCTTTCTTT. It codes for CASSVEDGGRNTEAFF.